This T cell receptor (beta chain) was profiled in a study of T cells in Graves' hyperthyroidism and ophthalmopathy. General study points: Ophthalmopathy and stable hyperthyroidism were separated by a 13 V-J model.

Germline lookup yields CDR1 LGHDT and CDR2 YNNKEL (reference sequence). CDR3 size: 16 residues. Trimming pared 2 bases from V and 3 bases from J, leaving 17 bases between. The table lists this clonotype with many counts. Its antigen is unknown. TCR beta CDR3 region amplification was performed from RNA transcripts. HTBI primers drove first-round RT-PCR of the TCR CDR3. TCRdb itself ran the multiplex PCR reads through MiXCR, one entry per CDR3 protein. The profile shows 300,000 to 500,000 distinct CDR3 sequences, around 15% of them singletons. Diagnoses used clinical symptoms, serum thyroxine and TRAb, thyroid ultrasound and orbital computed tomography.

The chain has TRBV3-1 and TRBJ2-7; D unclear. The source is a man aged 45 to 65 with Graves' ophthalmopathy. The sequencing input was blood. The CDR3 DNA reads as TGTGCCAGCAGCCAAACCACATATGGCCTTAACTACGAGCAGTACTTC. Amino acid sequence: CASSQTTYGLNYEQYF.